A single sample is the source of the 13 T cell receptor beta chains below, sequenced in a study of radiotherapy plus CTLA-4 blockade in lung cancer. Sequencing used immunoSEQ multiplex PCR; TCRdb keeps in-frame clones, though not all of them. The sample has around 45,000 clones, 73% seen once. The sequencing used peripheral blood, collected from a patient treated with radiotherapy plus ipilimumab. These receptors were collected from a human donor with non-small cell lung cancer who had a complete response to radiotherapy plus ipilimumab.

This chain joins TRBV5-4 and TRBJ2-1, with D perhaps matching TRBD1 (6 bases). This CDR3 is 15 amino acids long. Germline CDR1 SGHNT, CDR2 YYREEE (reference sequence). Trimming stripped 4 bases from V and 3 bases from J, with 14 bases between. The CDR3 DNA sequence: TGTGCCAGCAGCAGACCTACAGGGCTCTACAATGAGCAGTTCTTC. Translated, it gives CASSRPTGLYNEQFF.

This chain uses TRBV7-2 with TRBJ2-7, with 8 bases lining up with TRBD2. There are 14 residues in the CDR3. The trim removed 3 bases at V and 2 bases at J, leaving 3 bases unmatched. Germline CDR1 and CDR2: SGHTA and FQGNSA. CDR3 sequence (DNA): TGTGCCAGCAGCTTTACTAGCGGAACCTACGAGCAGTACTTC. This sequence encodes CASSFTSGTYEQYF.

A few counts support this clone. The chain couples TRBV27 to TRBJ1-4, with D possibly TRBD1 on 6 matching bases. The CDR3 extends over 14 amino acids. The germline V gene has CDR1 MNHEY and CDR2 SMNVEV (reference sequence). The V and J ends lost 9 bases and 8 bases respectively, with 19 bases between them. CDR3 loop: CASQETGRGEKLFF. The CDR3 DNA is TGTGCCAGTCAAGAAACAGGGAGAGGGGAAAAACTGTTTTTT.

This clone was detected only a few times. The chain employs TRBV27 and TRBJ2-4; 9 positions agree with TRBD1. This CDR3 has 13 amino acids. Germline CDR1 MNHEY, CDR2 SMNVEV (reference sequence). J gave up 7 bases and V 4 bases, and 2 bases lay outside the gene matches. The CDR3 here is CASSSQGANIQYF. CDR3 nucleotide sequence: TGTGCCAGCAGTTCACAGGGGGCTAACATTCAGTACTTC.

The chain's CDR3 is CAISKQGGDNQPQHF. The CDR3 DNA is TGTGCCATCAGCAAACAGGGGGGTGACAATCAGCCCCAGCATTTT. The chain couples TRBV10-3 to TRBJ1-5, with TRBD1 matching 8 bases. J was trimmed by 3 bases and V by 6 bases; bases with no gene match: 7. The CDR3 is made up of 15 amino acids. Germline assignment: CDR1 ENHRY and CDR2 SYGVKD.

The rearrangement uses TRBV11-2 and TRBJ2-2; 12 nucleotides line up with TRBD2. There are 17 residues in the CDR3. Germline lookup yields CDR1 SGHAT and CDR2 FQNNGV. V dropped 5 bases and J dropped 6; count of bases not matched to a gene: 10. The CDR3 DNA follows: TGTGCCAGCAGCGAAAGCAGCTCTAGCGGGGGGGCCGGGGAGCTGTTTTTT. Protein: CASSESSSSGGAGELFF.

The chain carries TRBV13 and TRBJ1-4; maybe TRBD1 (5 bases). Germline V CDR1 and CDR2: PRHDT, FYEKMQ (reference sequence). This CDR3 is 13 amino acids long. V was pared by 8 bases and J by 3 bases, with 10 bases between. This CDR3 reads CASGGGANEKLFF. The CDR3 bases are TGTGCCAGCGGGGGGGGAGCTAATGAAAAACTGTTTTTT. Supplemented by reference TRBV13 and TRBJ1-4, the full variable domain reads AAGVIQSPRHLIKEKRETATLKCYPIPRHDTVYWYQQGPGQDPQFLISFYEKMQSDKGSIPDRFSAQQFSDYHSELNMSSLELGDSALYFCASGGGANEKLFFGSGTQLSVL.

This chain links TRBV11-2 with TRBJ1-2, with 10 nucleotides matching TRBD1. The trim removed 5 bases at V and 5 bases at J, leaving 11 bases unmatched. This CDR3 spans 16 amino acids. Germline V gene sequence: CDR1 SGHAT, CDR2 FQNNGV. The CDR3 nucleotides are TGTGCCAGCAGCGCCCCGGACAGGGGGAGTCTTTATGGCTACACCTTC. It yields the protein CASSAPDRGSLYGYTF.

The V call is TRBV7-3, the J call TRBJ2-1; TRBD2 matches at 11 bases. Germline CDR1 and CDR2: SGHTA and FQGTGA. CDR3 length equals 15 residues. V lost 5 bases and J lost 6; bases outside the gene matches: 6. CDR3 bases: TGTGCCAGCAGCCTACTAGCGGGAGTCCCCAATGAGCAGTTCTTC. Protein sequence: CASSLLAGVPNEQFF.

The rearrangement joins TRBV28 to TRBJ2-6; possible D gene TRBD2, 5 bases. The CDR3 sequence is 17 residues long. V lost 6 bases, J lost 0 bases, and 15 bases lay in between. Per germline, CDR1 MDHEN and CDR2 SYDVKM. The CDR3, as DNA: TGTGCCAGCAGCGCCGGAGGTCTGAGCTCTGGGGCCAACGTCCTGACTTTC. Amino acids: CASSAGGLSSGANVLTF.

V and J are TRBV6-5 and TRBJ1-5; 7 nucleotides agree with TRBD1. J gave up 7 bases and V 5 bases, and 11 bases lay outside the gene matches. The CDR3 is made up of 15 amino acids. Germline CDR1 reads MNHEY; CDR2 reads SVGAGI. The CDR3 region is CASSPWDSLGQPQHF. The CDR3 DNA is TGTGCCAGCAGTCCGTGGGACAGCTTGGGACAGCCCCAGCATTTT.

CDR3 coding DNA: TGTGCCAGCAGCCGACCAGGGTCCGGGGAGACCCAGTACTTC. The encoded protein is CASSRPGSGETQYF. J is TRBJ2-5 and V is TRBV7-7, with a weak D call TRBD1 (5 bases). Looked up from germline, CDR1 is SSHAT and CDR2 is FNYEAQ (reference sequence). The length of the CDR3 is 14 residues. The germline V and J ends were trimmed by 5 bases and 5 bases, with 15 bases remaining between them.

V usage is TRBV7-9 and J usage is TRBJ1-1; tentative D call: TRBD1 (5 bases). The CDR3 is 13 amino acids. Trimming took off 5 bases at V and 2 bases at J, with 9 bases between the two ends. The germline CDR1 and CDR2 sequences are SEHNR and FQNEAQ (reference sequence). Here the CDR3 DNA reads TGTGCCAGCAGCCAACAGGAAAACACTGAAGCTTTCTTT. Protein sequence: CASSQQENTEAFF.